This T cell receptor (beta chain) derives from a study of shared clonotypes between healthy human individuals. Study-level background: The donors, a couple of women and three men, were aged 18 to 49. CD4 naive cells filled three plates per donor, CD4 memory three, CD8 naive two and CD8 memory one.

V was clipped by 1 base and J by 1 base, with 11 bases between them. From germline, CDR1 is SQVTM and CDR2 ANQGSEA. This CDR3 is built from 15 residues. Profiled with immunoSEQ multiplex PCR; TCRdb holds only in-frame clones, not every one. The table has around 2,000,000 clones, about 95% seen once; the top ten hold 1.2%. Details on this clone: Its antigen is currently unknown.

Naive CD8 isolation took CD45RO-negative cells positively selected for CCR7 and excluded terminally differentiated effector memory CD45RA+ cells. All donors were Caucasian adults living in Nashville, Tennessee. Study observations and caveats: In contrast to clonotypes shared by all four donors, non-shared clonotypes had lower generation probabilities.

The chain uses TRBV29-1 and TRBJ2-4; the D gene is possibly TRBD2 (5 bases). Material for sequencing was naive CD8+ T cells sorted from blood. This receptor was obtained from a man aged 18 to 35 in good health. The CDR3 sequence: CSVEGWPGAKNIQYF. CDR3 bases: TGCAGCGTTGAAGGTTGGCCGGGGGCCAAAAACATTCAGTACTTC.